The 7 T cell receptor beta chains in this list originate from one sample, sequenced in a study of T-cell reconstitution after alpha-beta-depleted transplantation in children. The library targeted TCRbeta and was prepared with unique molecular identifiers. TCRdb re-called the PCR reads through MiXCR, storing one row per CDR3 protein. This table has about 1,000,000 distinct CDR3 sequences, about 29% appearing once. The specimen was PBMCs, mostly from graft donor cells, collected 360 days after TCRalphabeta/CD19-depleted stem cell transplant. These receptors came from a boy less than two years old who had a stem cell transplant for SCID, so the T cells may come from the graft donor.

The J gene is TRBJ1-1, the V gene TRBV5-4, with TRBD1 as a possible D gene (5 bases). Germline assignment: CDR1 SGHNT and CDR2 YYREEE (reference sequence). Trimming shortened V by 3 bases and J by 8 bases, and 11 bases separated the two germline ends. This CDR3 contains 12 residues. The DNA of the CDR3 is TGTGCCAGCAGCTCAGGGACTGTAGAAGCTTTCTTT. Translated: CASSSGTVEAFF.

The chain's CDR3 is CASSLRDRGPWNQPQHF. The CDR3 nucleotides read TGTGCCAGCAGCTTACGGGACAGGGGGCCGTGGAATCAGCCCCAGCATTTT. The rearrangement links TRBV5-6 to TRBJ1-5, with 12 bases fitting TRBD1. With 2 bases clipped from V and 4 bases from J, the junction kept 7 bases outside the gene matches. The germline CDR1 and CDR2 sequences are SGHDT and YYEEEE. The CDR3 runs to 17 residues.

This clonotype occurred a few times. The chain joins TRBV7-9 to TRBJ2-3, with D perhaps matching TRBD2 (6 bases). V was clipped by 5 bases and J by 2 bases, with 17 bases between them. Germline assignment: CDR1 SEHNR and CDR2 FQNEAQ (reference sequence). CDR3 length: 16 amino acids. CDR3 residues: CASSPTGGGTTDTQYF. The CDR3 nucleotides read TGTGCCAGCAGCCCAACCGGCGGCGGGACCACAGATACGCAGTATTTT.

The chain carries TRBV7-2 and TRBJ2-5; D possibly corresponds to TRBD2 (5 bases). Trimming removed 4 bases at V and 1 base at J, with 10 bases between. Per the germline V gene, CDR1 is SGHTA and CDR2 is FQGNSA. The CDR3 is made up of 14 amino acids. The CDR3 DNA follows: TGTGCCAGCAGCTCCCATAGCGTCCAAGAGACCCAGTACTTC. This gives the protein CASSSHSVQETQYF.

CDR3 region: CASSYGIGTGDYEQYF. CDR3 nucleotide sequence: TGTGCCAGCAGTTACGGAATTGGGACAGGAGACTACGAGCAGTACTTC. This sequence joins TRBV6-2 or TRBV6-3 and TRBJ2-7, with TRBD1 identical over 8 bases. V gave up 2 bases and J gave up 3 bases; unmatched junction bases: 9. The CDR3 consists of 16 residues. The germline gives CDR1 MNHEY, CDR2 SVGEGT.

In its sample, this clonotype was seen a few times. This rearrangement joins TRBV7-2 to TRBJ2-2; D is unresolved. The length of the CDR3 is 16 residues. Between the trimmed V and J ends, which lost 0 bases and 0 bases, there was a span of 8 bases. Germline CDR1 and CDR2: SGHTA and FQGNSA. CDR3 sequence reads: CASSLAATSNTGELFF. The DNA for the CDR3 is TGTGCCAGCAGCTTAGCAGCGACATCGAACACCGGGGAGCTGTTTTTT.

This clonotype was picked up a small number of times. The junction and the germline gene differ at one end; a read error may be behind it. The rearrangement joins TRBV12-3 or TRBV12-4 to TRBJ2-7; 7 bases map to TRBD1. The CDR3 is made up of 14 amino acids. In nucleotides, the CDR3 is TGTGCCAGCAGTTTAGCAGTCTCCGGGACAGCCTTCTCCTTC. It specifies CASSLAVSGTAFSF.